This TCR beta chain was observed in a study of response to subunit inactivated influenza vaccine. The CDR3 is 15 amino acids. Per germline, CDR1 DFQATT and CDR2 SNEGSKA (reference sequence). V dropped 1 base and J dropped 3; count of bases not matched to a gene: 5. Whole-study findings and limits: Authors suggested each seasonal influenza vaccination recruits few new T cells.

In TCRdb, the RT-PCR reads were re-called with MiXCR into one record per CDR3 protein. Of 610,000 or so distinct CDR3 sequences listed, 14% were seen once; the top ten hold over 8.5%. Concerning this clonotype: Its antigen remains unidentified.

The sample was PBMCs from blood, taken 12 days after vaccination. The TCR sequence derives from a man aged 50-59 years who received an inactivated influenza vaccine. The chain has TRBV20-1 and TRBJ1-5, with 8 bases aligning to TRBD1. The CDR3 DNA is TGCAGTGCTAGAGCTCCACAGGGGGACAATCAGCCCCAGCATTTT. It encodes CSARAPQGDNQPQHF.